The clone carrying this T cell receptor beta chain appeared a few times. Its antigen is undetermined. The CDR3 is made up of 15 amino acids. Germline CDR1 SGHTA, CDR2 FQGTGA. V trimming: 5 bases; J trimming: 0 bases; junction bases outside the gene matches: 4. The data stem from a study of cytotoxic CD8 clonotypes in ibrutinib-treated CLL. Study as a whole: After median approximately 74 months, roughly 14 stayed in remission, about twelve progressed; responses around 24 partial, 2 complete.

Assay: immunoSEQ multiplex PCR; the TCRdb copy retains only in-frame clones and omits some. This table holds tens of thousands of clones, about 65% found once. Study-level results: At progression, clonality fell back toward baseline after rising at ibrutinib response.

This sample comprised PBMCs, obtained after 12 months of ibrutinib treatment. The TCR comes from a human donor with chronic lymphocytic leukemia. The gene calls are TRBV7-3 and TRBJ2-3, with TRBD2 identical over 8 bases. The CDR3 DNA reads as TGTGCCAGCAGCGCGGGACTAGGGAGCACAGATACGCAGTATTTT. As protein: CASSAGLGSTDTQYF.